Following are 22 T cell receptor beta chains from one sample sequenced in a study of tumor and adjacent non-tumor tissue in lung cancer. RNA was extracted from bulk tissue without any cell sorting. The normal lung tissue was taken more than 3 cm from the tumor edge. The library came from three nested PCR rounds adapted from ARM-PCR protocols. TCRdb reanalysed the multiplex PCR reads using MiXCR and keeps one entry per CDR3 protein. The sample has some 100,000 distinct CDR3 sequences, 65% seen once. The source material was distant non-tumor lung tissue. These receptors came from a man aged 25 to 45 with non-small cell lung cancer.

This clonotype was seen a handful of times. A much larger clonotype is one base distant, so this may be a read error. V usage is TRBV20-1 and J usage is TRBJ2-3; no clear D. The germline CDR1 and CDR2 sequences are DFQATT and SNEGSKA (reference sequence). The CDR3 totals 13 residues. CDR3 protein: CNAAHLSTDTQYF. The DNA of the CDR3 is TGCAATGCTGCTCACCTTAGCACAGATACGCAGTATTTT.

Concerning this clonotype itself: No conserved phenylalanine or tryptophan ends this CDR3, so it is likely a read error. The chain joins TRBV11-2 to TRBJ2-2; the D is unclear. This CDR3 comprises 14 residues. The V gene's germline CDR1 is SGHAT and CDR2 FQNNGV. Trimming cost V 4 bases and J 2 bases, with 8 bases left between them. The CDR3, as DNA: TGTGCCAGCAGCTATCGAACCAACACCGGGGAGCTGTTTTCT. Its protein is CASSYRTNTGELFS.

J is TRBJ2-5 and V is TRBV11-2; possible D gene TRBD2, 6 bases. This CDR3 spans 14 amino acids. Germline loops: CDR1 SGHAT, CDR2 FQNNGV. The CDR3 bases are TGTGCTAACAGCGCCCGGGACGGAGGGGAGACCCAGTACTTC. Protein product: CANSARDGGETQYF. The variable domain in full, completed from reference TRBV11-2 and TRBJ2-5, reads EAGVAQSPRYKIIEKRQSVAFWCNPISGHATLYWYQQILGQGPKLLIQFQNNGVVDDSQLPKDRFSAERLKGVDSTLKIQPAKLEDSAVYLCANSARDGGETQYFGPGTRLLVL.

This clonotype has a count of ten or more. The chain carries TRBV11-2 and TRBJ2-5, with 14 bases lining up with TRBD2. The CDR3 covers 15 residues. The J segment lost 4 bases and the V segment lost 5 bases, leaving 3 bases of the junction unmatched. Germline CDR1 is SGHAT and CDR2 is FQNNGV. CDR3 sequence: CASSPGLAGVETQYF. The CDR3 DNA reads as TGTGCCAGCAGCCCGGGACTAGCGGGAGTAGAGACCCAGTACTTC.

This chain joins TRBV29-1 and TRBJ1-3; D possibly corresponds to TRBD1 (6 bases). This CDR3 is built from 11 residues. Germline V lookup: CDR1 SQVTM, CDR2 ANQGSEA. V lost 6 bases and J lost 11, with 14 bases in between. CDR3 residues: CSVGGFDSIYF. The CDR3 nucleotides are TGCAGCGTAGGGGGATTTGACTCCATATATTTT. Filled out from reference TRBV29-1 and TRBJ1-3, the complete variable domain reads SAVISQKPSRDICQRGTSLTIQCQVDSQVTMMFWYRQQPGQSLTLIATANQGSEATYESGFVIDKFPISRPNLTFSTLTVSNMSPEDSSIYLCSVGGFDSIYFGEGSWLTVV.

On this clonotype itself: The junction does not match germline at one end; this may be a read error. The rearrangement uses TRBV5-1 and TRBJ2-1, with D unclear. The CDR3 is 14 amino acids. Per germline, CDR1 SGHRS and CDR2 YFSETQ. This CDR3 is CASSKVGSCNEQFF. The CDR3 nucleotides are TGCGCCAGCAGCAAGGTCGGCTCCTGCAATGAGCAGTTCTTC.

A word on this clonotype: One end of the junction is discordant with germline, which a read error may explain. The V call is TRBV24-1, the J call TRBJ2-5; 13 nucleotides line up with TRBD2. This CDR3 is built from 16 residues. Germline-derived CDR1 and CDR2 are KGHDR and SFDVKD. The chain's CDR3 is CATSDSGLAGQETRYF. The CDR3 DNA is TGTGCCACCAGTGATTCGGGACTAGCGGGACAAGAGACCCGGTACTTC.

This clonotype was recorded many times. The chain recombines TRBV29-1 with TRBJ2-1; 9 bases agree with TRBD2. CDR3 length equals 13 residues. Germline lookup yields CDR1 SQVTM and CDR2 ANQGSEA. V shed 1 base and J 9 bases; nucleotides not matched to a gene: 4. Written as DNA, the CDR3 is TGCAGCGTTGAAGTGCTAGCGGGGTTTGAGCAGTTCTTC. Encoded protein: CSVEVLAGFEQFF.

To note about this clonotype: The junction departs from the called germline gene at one end, perhaps through a read error. The chain links TRBV5-4 to TRBJ1-3, with D possibly matching TRBD1 (5 bases). Germline CDR1 and CDR2: SGHNT and YYREEE (reference sequence). This CDR3 is 14 amino acids long. DNA for the CDR3: TGTACCAGCAGCTTGGAAGGGGCTGGAAACACCATATATTTC. As protein: CTSSLEGAGNTIYF.

Concerning this clonotype: A read error is possible here, since a much larger clone lies one base away. This likely comes from a read error, as the CDR3 has no conserved phenylalanine or tryptophan at its end. The chain employs TRBV20-1 and TRBJ2-5; either TRBD1 or TRBD2 may supply D (6 bases each). There are 13 residues in the CDR3. V was clipped by 3 bases and J by 5 bases, with 13 bases between them. Per germline, CDR1 DFQATT and CDR2 SNEGSKA (reference sequence). CDR3 loop: CSASPGARETQYL. DNA for the CDR3: TGCAGTGCTAGTCCGGGGGCGCGGGAGACCCAGTACTTA.

Notes on this clonotype: Germline is not matched at one junction end, which may reflect a read error. This chain links TRBV12-3 or TRBV12-4 with TRBJ2-2; possibly TRBD2 for D (6 bases). The CDR3 loop spans 14 amino acids. Written as DNA, the CDR3 is TGTGTCAGCAGTTTGGGGGGAGGCCTCGGGGAGCTGTTTTTT. Amino acid sequence: CVSSLGGGLGELFF.

J is TRBJ1-6 and V is TRBV6-5, with D maybe TRBD1 (5 bases). CDR1 MNHEY and CDR2 SVGAGI come from the germline V gene. V was pared by 8 bases and J by 14 bases, with 25 bases between. This CDR3 is built from 15 residues. The CDR3 sequence is CASCPQYRSSSSLHF. Here the CDR3 DNA reads TGTGCCAGCTGTCCCCAGTACAGGAGTAGCTCATCCCTCCACTTT.

The chain combines TRBV7-6 with TRBJ1-5, with D possibly matching TRBD1 (5 bases). Germline V gene data show CDR1 as SGHVS and CDR2 as FNYEAQ. The CDR3 sequence is 16 residues long. V was pared by 1 base and J by 0 bases, with 10 bases between. CDR3 region: CASSLEGGHSNQPQHF. The CDR3 nucleotides read TGTGCCAGCAGCTTAGAGGGCGGACATAGCAATCAGCCCCAGCATTTT.

A word on this clonotype: At one boundary the junction diverges from the germline segment, which might be a read error. The chain is built from TRBV4-3 and TRBJ1-2, with D unclear. The V gene's germline CDR1 is LGHNA and CDR2 YSLEER. CDR3 length: 16 amino acids. The CDR3 DNA is TGTGCCAGCAGCCAAGAGCACGACCCGGGAGTATATGGCTACACCTTC. Encoded protein: CASSQEHDPGVYGYTF.

Of note for this clonotype: At one end, the junction sequence differs from germline, possibly due to a read error. The V call is TRBV11-2, the J call TRBJ1-1; D not resolved. The CDR3 sequence is 15 residues long. Germline CDR1 reads SGHAT; CDR2 reads FQNNGV. The CDR3 coding sequence is TGTGCCAGCAGCTTAGCGCCAGACATGAACAATGAAGCTTTCTTT. Protein sequence: CASSLAPDMNNEAFF.

In regard to this clonotype: The junction departs from germline at one end; a sequencing error may be responsible. The chain is built from TRBV11-2 and TRBJ2-7; 9 bases agree with TRBD1. CDR1 and CDR2 from the germline V gene are SGHAT and FQNNGV. The CDR3 sequence is 14 residues long. The CDR3 protein is CDSSYTGGDYELYF. The CDR3 coding sequence is TGTGACAGCAGCTACACAGGGGGCGACTACGAGCTGTACTTC. The full variable domain, its missing parts supplied by reference TRBV11-2 and TRBJ2-7, is EAGVAQSPRYKIIEKRQSVAFWCNPISGHATLYWYQQILGQGPKLLIQFQNNGVVDDSQLPKDRFSAERLKGVDSTLKIQPAKLEDSAVYLCDSSYTGGDYELYFGPGTRLTVT.

There are many counts of this clonotype. The J gene is TRBJ2-7, the V gene TRBV29-1, with D possibly being TRBD2 (6 bases). Germline V gene lookup returns CDR1 SQVTM and CDR2 ANQGSEA. Trimming stripped 5 bases from V and 0 bases from J, with 11 bases between. The CDR3 extends over 13 amino acids. DNA for the CDR3: TGCAGCGTTTATACCGGGGGCTCCTACGAGCAGTACTTC. Amino acid sequence: CSVYTGGSYEQYF.

This chain joins TRBV4-2 and TRBJ2-5, with a tentative D call TRBD2 (6 bases). Trimming left V 2 bases short and J 5 bases short, with 24 bases between. Per germline, CDR1 LGHNA and CDR2 YNFKEQ. The CDR3 has 18 residues. CDR3 nucleotide sequence: TGTGCCAGCAGCCAAAGCTTCGTTGGGCAGGGAGGCGGGGAGACCCAGTACTTC. Translating it yields CASSQSFVGQGGGETQYF.

On this clonotype itself: The conserved phenylalanine or tryptophan is not found at the CDR3 terminus, so this likely reflects a read error. V is TRBV11-1 and J is TRBJ2-7; maybe TRBD2 (6 bases). The V gene lost 5 bases and the J gene lost 7 bases, with 21 bases spanning the gap. CDR1 and CDR2 from the germline V gene are SGHAT and FQDESV (reference sequence). This CDR3 contains 15 residues. DNA of the CDR3: TGTGCCAGCAGCATAGAGTACACCGGGACTCGGGAGCAGTACATC. Its protein is CASSIEYTGTREQYI.

The CDR3 DNA is TGCAACGTCATGACAGGACTCAATGAAAAACTGTTTTTT. Amino acids: CNVMTGLNEKLFF. The chain employs TRBV29-1 and TRBJ1-4, with a possible D match to TRBD1 (6 bases). This CDR3 region has 13 residues. CDR1 is SQVTM and CDR2 is ANQGSEA in the germline V gene.

This clonotype showed up just a few times. This clone may be a read error of a much larger clone one base away. The chain links TRBV29-1 to TRBJ2-7; maybe TRBD2 (7 bases). The V end lost 3 bases, the J end lost 0 bases, and 12 bases lay between the germline ends. Germline V gives CDR1 SQVTM, CDR2 ANQGSEA. The CDR3 spans 14 residues. CDR3 bases: TGCAGCGTTGATGGGGGGGGCAGCTCCTACGAGCAGTACTTC. Translation gives CSVDGGGSSYEQYF.

The V and J genes are TRBV5-1 and TRBJ2-3, with TRBD1 identical over 9 bases. This CDR3 has 14 amino acids. CDR1 and CDR2 from the germline V gene are SGHRS and YFSETQ. Losses at the gene ends were 7 bases for V and 0 bases for J; bases not matched to a gene: 3. CDR3 bases: TGCGCCAGCGTACAGGGGGCCAGCACAGATACGCAGTATTTT. Translating gives CASVQGASTDTQYF.